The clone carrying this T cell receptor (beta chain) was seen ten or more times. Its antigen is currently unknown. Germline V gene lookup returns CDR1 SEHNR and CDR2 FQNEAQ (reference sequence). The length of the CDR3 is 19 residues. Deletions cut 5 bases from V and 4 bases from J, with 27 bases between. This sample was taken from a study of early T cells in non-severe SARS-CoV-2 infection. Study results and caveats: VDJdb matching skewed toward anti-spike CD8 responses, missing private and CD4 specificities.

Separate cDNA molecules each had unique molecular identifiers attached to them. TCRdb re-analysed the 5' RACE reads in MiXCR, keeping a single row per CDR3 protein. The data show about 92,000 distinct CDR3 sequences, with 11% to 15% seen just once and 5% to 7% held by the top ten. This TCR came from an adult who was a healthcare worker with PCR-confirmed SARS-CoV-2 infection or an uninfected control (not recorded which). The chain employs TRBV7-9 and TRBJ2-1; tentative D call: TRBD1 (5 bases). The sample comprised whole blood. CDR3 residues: CASSHYASHDRSAYNEQFF. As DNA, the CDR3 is TGTGCCAGCAGCCATTACGCATCACATGACAGAAGCGCATACAATGAGCAGTTCTTC.